The 20 T cell receptor beta chains below were found in one sample sequenced in a study of blood T cell repertoires in COVID-19. Assay used: immunoSEQ multiplex PCR; TCRdb lists only in-frame clones, some missing. The repertoire consists of approximately 210,000 clones, with about 90% occurring once and the leading ten covering about 1.3%. The sample was peripheral blood. The receptors originated from a man aged 25 to 40 with acute or convalescent COVID-19.

This chain joins TRBV6-6 and TRBJ1-1; TRBD1 is a possible D gene (6 bases). The germline V and J ends were trimmed by 2 bases and 6 bases, with 13 bases remaining between them. Germline CDR1 is MNHNY and CDR2 is SVGAGI (reference sequence). CDR3 length equals 14 residues. CDR3 nucleotide sequence: TGTGCCAGCAGTTACGTAACACAGGGTGCTGAAGCTTTCTTT. Protein sequence: CASSYVTQGAEAFF.

The chain is built from TRBV12-5 and TRBJ1-2; D gene ambiguous. Trimming stripped 4 bases from V and 8 bases from J, with 14 bases between. CDR1 is LGHNT, CDR2 FRNRAP, per germline. The CDR3 runs to 13 residues. The CDR3 bases are TGTGCTAGTGGTTCCCGGGCACCGGGGGGCTACACCTTC. This codes for CASGSRAPGGYTF.

V gene TRBV7-9 combines with J gene TRBJ2-2; 9 bases line up with TRBD1. Losses at the gene ends were 4 bases for V and 7 bases for J; bases not matched to a gene: 4. There are 14 residues in the CDR3. Germline assignment: CDR1 SEHNR and CDR2 FQNEAQ (reference sequence). The CDR3 region has the DNA TGTGCCAGCAGCTGGGACAGGGTGAACGGGGAGCTGTTTTTT. Translated: CASSWDRVNGELFF.

The chain couples TRBV7-3 to TRBJ2-7; the match to TRBD1 covers 8 bases. Germline V gives CDR1 SGHTA, CDR2 FQGTGA. This CDR3 has 14 amino acids. Trimming cost V 5 bases and J 3 bases; bases outside gene matches: 6. The CDR3 region is CASSPTGGDYEQYF. The CDR3 DNA is TGTGCCAGCAGCCCTACAGGGGGTGACTACGAGCAGTACTTC.

This chain connects TRBV5-1 to TRBJ1-2; D not resolved. This CDR3 is built from 14 residues. The V end was cut by 2 bases, the J end by 7 bases, with 15 bases between. Germline CDR1 reads SGHRS; CDR2 reads YFSETQ. This chain's CDR3 is CASSLSGSRGGYTF. The CDR3, as DNA: TGCGCCAGCAGCTTAAGCGGGAGTCGGGGTGGCTACACCTTC.

The chain is built from TRBV2 and TRBJ2-3; 7 bases are a match to TRBD1. The V and J ends lost 7 bases and 4 bases, in that order; junction bases with no gene match: 14. The CDR3 is 16 residues long. Germline V lookup: CDR1 SNHLY, CDR2 FYNNEI. The CDR3 loop reads CASTIQTGNIADTQYF. CDR3 DNA sequence: TGTGCCAGCACTATCCAGACAGGGAATATCGCAGATACGCAGTATTTT.

J is TRBJ2-1 and V is TRBV21-1; the D call of TRBD2 is as the table states it, not checked on the DNA. TRBV21-1 corresponds to a pseudogene. The CDR3 consists of 13 residues. CDR3 sequence reads: CASSKGRANEQFF. CDR3 nucleotides: TGTGCCAGCAGCAAAGGGAGAGCCAATGAGCAGTTCTTC.

The gene calls are TRBV5-8 and TRBJ1-5; possible D gene TRBD1, 6 bases. The CDR3 is 13 residues long. Germline V lookup: CDR1 SGHTS, CDR2 YDEGEE. V lost 4 bases to trimming and J lost 4 bases, with 9 bases between them. CDR3 residues: CASSADRNQPQHF. Here the CDR3 DNA reads TGTGCCAGCAGCGCCGACAGGAATCAGCCCCAGCATTTT.

This chain joins TRBV5-1 and TRBJ2-2, with 7 bases aligning to TRBD2. The CDR3 runs 14 residues. J gave up 5 bases and V 3 bases, and 4 bases lay outside the gene matches. Germline-derived CDR1 and CDR2 are SGHRS and YFSETQ. The CDR3 reads CASSSSSGTGELFF. The DNA for the CDR3 is TGCGCCAGCAGCTCGTCTAGCGGAACCGGGGAGCTGTTTTTT.

V and J are TRBV7-9 and TRBJ1-3; no clear D gene. With 5 bases removed from V and 0 bases from J, the gap between germline ends came to 11 bases. The germline gives CDR1 SEHNR, CDR2 FQNEAQ (reference sequence). The CDR3 totals 15 residues. The CDR3 sequence is CASSLMRSSGNTIYF. The DNA of the CDR3 is TGTGCCAGCAGCCTCATGCGGAGCTCTGGAAACACCATATATTTT.

J is TRBJ1-1 and V is TRBV11-2, with a possible D match to TRBD1 (5 bases). Trimming left V 2 bases short and J 7 bases short, with 17 bases between. Germline assignment: CDR1 SGHAT and CDR2 FQNNGV. The CDR3 is 15 residues long. DNA for the CDR3: TGTGCCAGCAGCTTAAGGGTCAGGGTCAGCAATGAAGCTTTCTTT. Protein product: CASSLRVRVSNEAFF.

This clone was counted a few times. The chain uses TRBV2 and TRBJ2-3; D is possibly TRBD1 (6 bases). The CDR3 is 14 residues long. Germline assignment: CDR1 SNHLY and CDR2 FYNNEI. The V end was cut by 7 bases, the J end by 2 bases, with 13 bases between. The CDR3 reads CASTGALNTDTQYF. The CDR3, as DNA: TGTGCCAGCACAGGGGCCCTTAACACAGATACGCAGTATTTT. The full variable domain, with the rest looked up from reference TRBV2 and TRBJ2-3, is EPEVTQTPSHQVTQMGQEVILRCVPISNHLYFYWYRQILGQKVEFLVSFYNNEISEKSEIFDDQFSVERPDGSNFTLKIRSTKLEDSAMYFCASTGALNTDTQYFGPGTRLTVL.

The chain combines TRBV5-1 with TRBJ1-2; D might be TRBD1 (5 bases). Germline CDR1 reads SGHRS; CDR2 reads YFSETQ. The V gene lost 4 bases and the J gene lost 4 bases, with 17 bases spanning the gap. The CDR3 contains 15 residues. This CDR3 is CASSLGGEVGYGYTF. CDR3 nucleotides: TGCGCCAGCAGCCTGGGGGGGGAAGTTGGCTATGGCTACACCTTC.

The chain carries TRBV27 and TRBJ1-2; D is uncertain. V was shortened by 2 bases and J by 4 bases, with 8 bases between the two germline ends. The CDR3 length is 13 residues. From germline, CDR1 is MNHEY and CDR2 SMNVEV (reference sequence). Here the CDR3 reads CASSLKPGYGYTF. The CDR3, as DNA: TGTGCCAGCAGTTTAAAACCGGGCTATGGCTACACCTTC.

The V call is TRBV6-5, the J call TRBJ1-1; D is perhaps TRBD1 (5 bases). The CDR3 extends over 13 amino acids. V shed 5 bases and J shed 4 bases, with 11 bases lying between them. Per germline, CDR1 MNHEY and CDR2 SVGAGI. CDR3 in amino acids: CASSPQGLTEAFF. The CDR3 nucleotides are TGTGCCAGCAGTCCCCAGGGCCTCACTGAAGCTTTCTTT.

Here the CDR3 DNA reads TGTGCCACCACGGGGACAGTTGGGCCTGAAGCTTTCTTT. It yields the protein CATTGTVGPEAFF. V is TRBV24-1 and J is TRBJ1-1; 7 positions match TRBD1. CDR1 and CDR2 (germline): KGHDR, SFDVKD. The ends lost 8 bases at V and 6 bases at J; junction bases unmatched: 8. The CDR3 has 13 residues.

The rearrangement links TRBV29-1 to TRBJ2-7; 7 bases fit TRBD1. V shed 7 bases and J 4 bases; nucleotides not matched to a gene: 7. The CDR3 runs 12 residues. From germline, CDR1 is SQVTM and CDR2 ANQGSEA. The CDR3 DNA is TGCAGCGGGGTAGACAGGGTGTACGAGCAGTACTTC. As protein: CSGVDRVYEQYF.

The chain is built from TRBV7-9 and TRBJ1-2; no firm D call. Trimming removed 5 bases from V and 6 bases from J, with 16 bases in between. Per germline, CDR1 SEHNR and CDR2 FQNEAQ (reference sequence). The length of the CDR3 is 14 residues. CDR3 DNA: TGTGCCAGCAGCCCCCTAAGAAATGCTGATGGCTACACCTTC. It translates to CASSPLRNADGYTF.

The V call is TRBV12-3 or TRBV12-4, the J call TRBJ1-6, with unresolved D. The V gene lost 7 bases and the J gene lost 9 bases, with 10 bases spanning the gap. The CDR3 extends over 12 amino acids. The CDR3 nucleotides are TGTGCCAGCAAGTTTGGAGGTTCACCCCTCCACTTT. This sequence encodes CASKFGGSPLHF.

The J gene is TRBJ2-7, the V gene TRBV5-4, with a possible D match to TRBD2 (6 bases). V dropped 0 bases and J dropped 2 bases, with 15 bases sitting between them. Germline V gene data show CDR1 as SGHNT and CDR2 as YYREEE (reference sequence). The CDR3 has 16 residues. The CDR3 protein is CASSLDRGITAYEQYF. In nucleotides, the CDR3 is TGTGCCAGCAGCTTGGACCGGGGGATTACCGCCTACGAGCAGTACTTC.